The present TCR beta chain was sequenced within a study of long-term antiretroviral therapy in people with HIV. Study-wide background: The earliest samples predate the 2015 immediate-ART recommendation by about a decade.

This CDR3 contains 17 residues. Germline assignment: CDR1 SGDLS and CDR2 YYNGEE. Trimming cost V 1 base and J 0 bases, with 13 bases left between them. Assay version v3.0 of immunoSEQ was used, and it was run at survey level. Produced via immunoSEQ multiplex PCR; TCRdb's table is partial and in-frame only. The data show around 13,000 clones, about 79% seen once. Study-wide results and limits: CDR3 lengths in HIV samples spanned a narrower range than controls. Pre-ART clonal expansion yielded clones that dominated the repertoire at all time points.

As to this clone: Antigen: not known.

The chain joins TRBV9 to TRBJ2-2, with D perhaps matching TRBD1 or TRBD2 (5 bases each). This clonotype was obtained from a man aged 30 to 45 with HIV. The starting material was unsorted PBMCs, obtained 0.4 years after starting antiretroviral therapy. This chain's CDR3 is CASSVRGRLTNTGELFF. The CDR3 DNA is TGTGCCAGCAGCGTAAGGGGACGGCTTACGAACACCGGGGAGCTGTTTTTT.